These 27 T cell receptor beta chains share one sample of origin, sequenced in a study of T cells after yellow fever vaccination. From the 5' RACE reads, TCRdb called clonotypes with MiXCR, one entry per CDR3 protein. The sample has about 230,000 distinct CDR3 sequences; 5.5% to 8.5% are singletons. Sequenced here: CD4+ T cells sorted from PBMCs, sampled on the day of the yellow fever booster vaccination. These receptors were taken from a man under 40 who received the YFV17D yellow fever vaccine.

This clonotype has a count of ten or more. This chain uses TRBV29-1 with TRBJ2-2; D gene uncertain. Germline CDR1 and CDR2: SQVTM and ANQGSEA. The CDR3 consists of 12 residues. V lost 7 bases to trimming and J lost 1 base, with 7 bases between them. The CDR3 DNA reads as TGCAGCGGGGCCAGGAACACCGGGGAGCTGTTTTTT. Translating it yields CSGARNTGELFF.

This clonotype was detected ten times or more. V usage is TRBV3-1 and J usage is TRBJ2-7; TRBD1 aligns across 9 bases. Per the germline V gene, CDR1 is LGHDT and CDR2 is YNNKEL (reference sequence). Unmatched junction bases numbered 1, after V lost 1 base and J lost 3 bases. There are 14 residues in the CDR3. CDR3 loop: CASSQGTGDYEQYF. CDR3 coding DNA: TGTGCCAGCAGCCAAGGGACAGGGGACTACGAGCAGTACTTC.

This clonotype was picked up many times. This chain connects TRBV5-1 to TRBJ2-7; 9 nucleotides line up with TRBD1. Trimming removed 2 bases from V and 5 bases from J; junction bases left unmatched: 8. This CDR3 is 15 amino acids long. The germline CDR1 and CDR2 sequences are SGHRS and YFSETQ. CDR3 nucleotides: TGCGCCAGCAGCTTTTTAGCACAGGGGGCGAACGAGCAGTACTTC. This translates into CASSFLAQGANEQYF.

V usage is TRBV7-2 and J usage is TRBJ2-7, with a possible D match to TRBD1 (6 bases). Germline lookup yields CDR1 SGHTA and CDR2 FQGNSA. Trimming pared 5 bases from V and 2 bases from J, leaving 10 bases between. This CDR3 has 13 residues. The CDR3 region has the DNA TGTGCCAGCAGCGTAACAGGGACCTACGAGCAGTACTTC. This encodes CASSVTGTYEQYF.

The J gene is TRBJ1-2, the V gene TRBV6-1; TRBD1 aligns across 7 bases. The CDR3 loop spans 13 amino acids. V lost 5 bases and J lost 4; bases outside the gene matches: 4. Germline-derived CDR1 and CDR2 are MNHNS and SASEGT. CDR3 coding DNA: TGTGCCAGCAGTACAGGGGTGGGCTATGGCTACACCTTC. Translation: CASSTGVGYGYTF.

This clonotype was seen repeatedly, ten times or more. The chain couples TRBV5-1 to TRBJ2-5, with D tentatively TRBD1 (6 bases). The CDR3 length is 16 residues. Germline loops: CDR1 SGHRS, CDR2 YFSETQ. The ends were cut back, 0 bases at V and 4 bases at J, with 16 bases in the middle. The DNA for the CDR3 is TGCGCCAGCAGCTTGGAGGTGGGGGCATTACGAGAGACCCAGTACTTC. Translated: CASSLEVGALRETQYF.

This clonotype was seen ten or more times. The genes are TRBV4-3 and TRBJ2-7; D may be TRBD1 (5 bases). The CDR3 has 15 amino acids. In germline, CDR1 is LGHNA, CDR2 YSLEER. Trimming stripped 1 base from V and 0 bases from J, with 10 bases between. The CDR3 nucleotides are TGCGCCAGCAGCCAAGGGGGTGGGGCCTCCTACGAGCAGTACTTC. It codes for CASSQGGGASYEQYF.

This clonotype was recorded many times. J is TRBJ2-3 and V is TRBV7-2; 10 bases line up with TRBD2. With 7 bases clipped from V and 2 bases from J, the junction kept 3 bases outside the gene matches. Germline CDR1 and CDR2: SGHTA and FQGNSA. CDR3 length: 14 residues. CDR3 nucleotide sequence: TGTGCCAGCAAACTAGCGGGAAACACAGATACGCAGTATTTT. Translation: CASKLAGNTDTQYF.

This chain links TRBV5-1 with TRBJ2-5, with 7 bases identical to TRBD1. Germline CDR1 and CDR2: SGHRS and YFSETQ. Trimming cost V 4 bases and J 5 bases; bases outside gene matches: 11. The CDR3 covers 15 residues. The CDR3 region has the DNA TGCGCCAGCAGCCCGAACAGGGGCACGAGGGAGACCCAGTACTTC. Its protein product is CASSPNRGTRETQYF.

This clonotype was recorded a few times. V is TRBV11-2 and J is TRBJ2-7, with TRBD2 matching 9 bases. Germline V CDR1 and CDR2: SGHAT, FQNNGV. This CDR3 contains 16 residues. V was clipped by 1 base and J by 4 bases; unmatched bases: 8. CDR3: CASSLALAGGLYEQYF. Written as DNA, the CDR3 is TGTGCCAGCAGCTTAGCCCTGGCGGGAGGGTTATACGAGCAGTACTTC.

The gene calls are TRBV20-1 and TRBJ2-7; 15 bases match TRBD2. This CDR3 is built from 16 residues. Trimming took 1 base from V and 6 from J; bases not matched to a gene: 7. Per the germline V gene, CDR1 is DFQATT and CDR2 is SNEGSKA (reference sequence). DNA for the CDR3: TGCAGTGCTAGAGCCGGGACTAGCGGGAGGAGGAGCGAGCAGTACTTC. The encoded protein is CSARAGTSGRRSEQYF.

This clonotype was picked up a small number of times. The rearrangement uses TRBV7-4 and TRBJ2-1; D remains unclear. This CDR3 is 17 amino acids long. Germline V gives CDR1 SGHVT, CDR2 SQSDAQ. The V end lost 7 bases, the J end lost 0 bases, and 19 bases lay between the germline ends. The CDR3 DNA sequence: TGTGCCAGCACCATCCCCCCGCAACAGAGCTCCTACAATGAGCAGTTCTTC. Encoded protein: CASTIPPQQSSYNEQFF. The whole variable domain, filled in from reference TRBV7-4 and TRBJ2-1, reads GAGVSQSPRYKVAKRGRDVALRCDSISGHVTLYWYRQTLGQGSEVLTYSQSDAQRDKSGRPSGRFSAERPERSVSTLKIQRTEQGDSAVYLCASTIPPQQSSYNEQFFGPGTRLTVL.

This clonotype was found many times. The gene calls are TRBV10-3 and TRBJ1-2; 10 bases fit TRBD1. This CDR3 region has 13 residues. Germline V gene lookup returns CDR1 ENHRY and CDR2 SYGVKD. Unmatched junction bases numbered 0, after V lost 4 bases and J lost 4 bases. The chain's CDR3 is CAISGQGAYGYTF. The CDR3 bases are TGTGCCATCAGTGGACAGGGGGCCTATGGCTACACCTTC.

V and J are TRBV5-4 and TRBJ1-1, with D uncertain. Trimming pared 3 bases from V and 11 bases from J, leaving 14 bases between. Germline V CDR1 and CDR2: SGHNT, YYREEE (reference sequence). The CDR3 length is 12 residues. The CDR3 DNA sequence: TGTGCCAGCAGCTGGGAGGGTCGAGACGCTTTCTTT. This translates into CASSWEGRDAFF.

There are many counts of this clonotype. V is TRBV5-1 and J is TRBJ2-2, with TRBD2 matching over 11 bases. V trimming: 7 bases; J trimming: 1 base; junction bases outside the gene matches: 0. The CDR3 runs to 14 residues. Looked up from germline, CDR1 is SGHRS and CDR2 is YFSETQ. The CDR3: CASGTSGNTGELFF. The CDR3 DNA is TGCGCCAGCGGGACTAGCGGGAACACCGGGGAGCTGTTTTTT.

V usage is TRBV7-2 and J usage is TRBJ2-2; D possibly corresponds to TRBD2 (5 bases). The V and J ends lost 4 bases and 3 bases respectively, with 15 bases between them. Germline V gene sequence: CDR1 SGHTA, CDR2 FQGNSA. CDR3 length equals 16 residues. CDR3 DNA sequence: TGTGCCAGCAGCTCCCCCCTTGGGAGTTACACCGGGGAGCTGTTTTTT. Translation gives CASSSPLGSYTGELFF.

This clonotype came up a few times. DNA of the CDR3: TGTGCCAGCAGCTTAGTCCCGGGACAGAGCTACGAGCAGTACTTC. This sequence encodes CASSLVPGQSYEQYF. J is TRBJ2-7 and V is TRBV11-2; 7 positions match TRBD1. The CDR3 loop spans 15 amino acids. V was pared by 1 base and J by 3 bases, with 6 bases of the junction left unmatched. The germline CDR1 and CDR2 sequences are SGHAT and FQNNGV.

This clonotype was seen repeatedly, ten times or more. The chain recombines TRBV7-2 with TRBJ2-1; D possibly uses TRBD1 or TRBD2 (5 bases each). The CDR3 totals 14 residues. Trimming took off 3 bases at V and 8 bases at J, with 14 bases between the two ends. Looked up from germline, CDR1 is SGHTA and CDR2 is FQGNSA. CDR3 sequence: CASSLQGIGDEQFF. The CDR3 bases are TGTGCCAGCAGCTTGCAGGGAATCGGGGATGAGCAGTTCTTC. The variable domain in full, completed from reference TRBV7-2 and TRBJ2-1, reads GAGVSQSPSNKVTEKGKDVELRCDPISGHTALYWYRQSLGQGLEFLIYFQGNSAPDKSGLPSDRFSAERTGGSVSTLTIQRTQQEDSAVYLCASSLQGIGDEQFFGPGTRLTVL.

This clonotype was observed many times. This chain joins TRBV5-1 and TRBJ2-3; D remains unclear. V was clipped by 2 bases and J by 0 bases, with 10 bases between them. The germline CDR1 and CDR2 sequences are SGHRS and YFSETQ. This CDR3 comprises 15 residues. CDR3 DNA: TGCGCCAGCAGCTTAATAGAGGAGAGCACAGATACGCAGTATTTT. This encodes CASSLIEESTDTQYF.

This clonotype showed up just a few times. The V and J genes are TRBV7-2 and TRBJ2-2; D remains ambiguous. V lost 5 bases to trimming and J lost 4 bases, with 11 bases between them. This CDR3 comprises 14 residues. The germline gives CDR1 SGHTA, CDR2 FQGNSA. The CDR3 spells CASSPPSGTGELFF. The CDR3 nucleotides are TGTGCCAGCAGCCCGCCCTCGGGCACCGGGGAGCTGTTTTTT.

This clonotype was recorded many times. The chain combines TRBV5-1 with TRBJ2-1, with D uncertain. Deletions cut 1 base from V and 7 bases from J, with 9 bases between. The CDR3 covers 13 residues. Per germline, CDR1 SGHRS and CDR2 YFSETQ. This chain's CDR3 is CASSLRARNEQFF. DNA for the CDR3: TGCGCCAGCAGCTTGAGGGCCCGAAATGAGCAGTTCTTC.

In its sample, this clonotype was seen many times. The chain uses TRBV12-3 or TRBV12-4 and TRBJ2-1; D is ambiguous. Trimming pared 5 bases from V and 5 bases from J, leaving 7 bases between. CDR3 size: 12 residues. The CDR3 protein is CASSPQHNEQFF. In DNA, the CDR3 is TGTGCCAGCAGTCCACAGCACAATGAGCAGTTCTTC.

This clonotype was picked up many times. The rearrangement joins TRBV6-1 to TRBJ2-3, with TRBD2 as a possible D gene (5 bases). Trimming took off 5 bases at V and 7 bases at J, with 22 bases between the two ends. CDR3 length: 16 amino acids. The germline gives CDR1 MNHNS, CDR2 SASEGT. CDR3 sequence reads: CASSQEDDGSPHTQYF. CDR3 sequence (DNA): TGTGCCAGCAGTCAGGAGGACGACGGAAGTCCTCATACGCAGTATTTT.

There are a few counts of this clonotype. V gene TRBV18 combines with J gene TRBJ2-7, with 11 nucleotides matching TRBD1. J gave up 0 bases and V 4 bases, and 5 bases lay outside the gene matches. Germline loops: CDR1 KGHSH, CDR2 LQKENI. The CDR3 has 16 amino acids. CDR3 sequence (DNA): TGTGCCAGCTCACTCGGACAGGGGGCTAGCTCCTACGAGCAGTACTTC. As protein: CASSLGQGASSYEQYF.

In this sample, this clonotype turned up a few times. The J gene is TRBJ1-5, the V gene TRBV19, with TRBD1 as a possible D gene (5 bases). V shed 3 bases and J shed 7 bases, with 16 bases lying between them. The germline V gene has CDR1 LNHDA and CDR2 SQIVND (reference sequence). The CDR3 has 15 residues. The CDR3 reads CASSIKRGAGQPQHF. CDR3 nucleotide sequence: TGTGCCAGTAGTATTAAAAGGGGCGCCGGGCAGCCCCAGCATTTT. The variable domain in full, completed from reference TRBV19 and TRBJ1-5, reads DGGITQSPKYLFRKEGQNVTLSCEQNLNHDAMYWYRQDPGQGLRLIYYSQIVNDFQKGDIAEGYSVSREKKESFPLTVTSAQKNPTAFYLCASSIKRGAGQPQHFGDGTRLSIL.

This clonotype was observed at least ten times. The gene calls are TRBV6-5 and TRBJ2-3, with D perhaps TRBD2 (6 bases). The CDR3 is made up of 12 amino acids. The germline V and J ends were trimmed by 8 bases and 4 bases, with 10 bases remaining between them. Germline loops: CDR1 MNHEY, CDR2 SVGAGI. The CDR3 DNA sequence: TGTGCCAGCCGGTCTAGCGCAGATACGCAGTATTTT. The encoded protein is CASRSSADTQYF.

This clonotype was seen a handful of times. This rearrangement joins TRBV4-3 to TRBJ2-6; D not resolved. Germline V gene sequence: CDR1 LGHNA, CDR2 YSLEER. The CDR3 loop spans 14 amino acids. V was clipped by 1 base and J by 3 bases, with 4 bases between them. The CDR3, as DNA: TGCGCCAGCAGCCAAGCCGATGGGGCCAACGTCCTGACTTTC. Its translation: CASSQADGANVLTF.